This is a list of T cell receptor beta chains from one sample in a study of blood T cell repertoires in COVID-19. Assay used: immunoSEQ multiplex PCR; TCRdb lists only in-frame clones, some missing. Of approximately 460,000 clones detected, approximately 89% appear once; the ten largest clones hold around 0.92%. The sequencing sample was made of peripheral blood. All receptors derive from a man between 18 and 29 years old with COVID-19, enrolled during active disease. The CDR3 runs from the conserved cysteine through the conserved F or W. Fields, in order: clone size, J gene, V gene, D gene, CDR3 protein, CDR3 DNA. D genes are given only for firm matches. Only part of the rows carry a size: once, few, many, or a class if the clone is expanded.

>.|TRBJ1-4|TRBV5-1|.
CASSVSGRGGEKLFF
TGCGCCAGCAGCGTATCCGGGAGAGGAGGGGAAAAACTGTTTTTT
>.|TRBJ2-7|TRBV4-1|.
CASSQDLGLFLSYEQYF
TGCGCCAGCAGCCAAGATCTCGGGTTATTTCTCTCCTACGAGCAGTACTTC
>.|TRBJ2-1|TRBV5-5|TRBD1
CASSWGQGSDEQFF
TGTGCCAGCAGCTGGGGACAGGGTAGCGATGAGCAGTTCTTC
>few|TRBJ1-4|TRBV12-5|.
CASGLNSGWEKLFF
TGTGCTAGTGGTTTGAACTCGGGTTGGGAAAAACTGTTTTTT
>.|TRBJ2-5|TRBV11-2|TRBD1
CASSAGQGRLETQYF
TGTGCCAGCAGCGCGGGACAGGGTAGGCTGGAGACCCAGTACTTC
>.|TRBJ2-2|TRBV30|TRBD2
CAWSREGVGTGELFF
TGTGCCTGGAGTCGGGAGGGGGTTGGCACCGGGGAGCTGTTTTTT
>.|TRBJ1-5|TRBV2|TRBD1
CASSEQQGAYSNQPQHF
TGTGCCAGCAGTGAACAACAGGGGGCGTATAGCAATCAGCCCCAGCATTTT
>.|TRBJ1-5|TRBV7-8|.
CASSRLGSNQPQHF
TGTGCCAGCAGCCGGCTCGGTAGCAATCAGCCCCAGCATTTT
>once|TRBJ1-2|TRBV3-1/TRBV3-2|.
CANSQELGVGGYTF
TGTGCCAACAGCCAAGAGCTAGGGGTAGGTGGCTACACCTTC
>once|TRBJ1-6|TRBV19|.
CASSVQGFRGSYNSPLHF
TGTGCCAGTAGTGTACAGGGATTTCGGGGATCCTATAATTCACCCCTCCACTTT
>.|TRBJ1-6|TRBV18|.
CASSPAAFLNSPLHF
TGTGCCAGCTCACCAGCGGCGTTTCTTAATTCACCCCTCCACTTT
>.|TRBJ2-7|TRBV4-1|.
CASSPGVGVSSYEQYF
TGCGCCAGCAGCCCGGGGGTCGGGGTGTCCTCCTACGAGCAGTACTTC
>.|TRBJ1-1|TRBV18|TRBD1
CASSPPGQGNTEAFF
TGTGCCAGCTCACCACCGGGACAGGGGAACACTGAAGCTTTCTTT
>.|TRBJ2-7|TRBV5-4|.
CASGLDLSDEQYF
TGTGCCAGCGGGCTGGACTTGTCAGACGAGCAGTACTTC
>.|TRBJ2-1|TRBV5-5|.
CASSFEQGRSYNEQFF
TGTGCCAGCAGCTTCGAACAGGGCCGCTCCTACAATGAGCAGTTCTTC
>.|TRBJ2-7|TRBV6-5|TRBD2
CASRASGGVPEQYF
TGTGCCAGCAGGGCTAGCGGAGGCGTTCCCGAGCAGTACTTC
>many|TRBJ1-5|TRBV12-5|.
CASGPLTLPQHF
TGTGCTAGTGGTCCACTGACACTGCCCCAGCATTTT
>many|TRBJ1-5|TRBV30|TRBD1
CAWKGQGGQPQHF
TGTGCCTGGAAAGGACAGGGTGGTCAGCCCCAGCATTTT
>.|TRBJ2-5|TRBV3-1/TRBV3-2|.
CASSRGLPMETQYF
TGTGCCAGCAGCAGGGGCCTACCTATGGAGACCCAGTACTTC
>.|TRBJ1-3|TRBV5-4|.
CASSLTQNSGNTIYF
TGTGCCAGCAGCTTGACACAGAACTCTGGAAACACCATATATTTT
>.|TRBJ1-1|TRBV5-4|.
CASSASTVRTEAFF
TGTGCCAGCAGCGCCTCGACAGTGCGGACTGAAGCTTTCTTT
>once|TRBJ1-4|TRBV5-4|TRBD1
CASSPGTATNEKLFF
TGTGCCAGCAGCCCGGGGACAGCAACTAATGAAAAACTGTTTTTT
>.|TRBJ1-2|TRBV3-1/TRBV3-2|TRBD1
CASKGQNYGYTF
TGTGCCAGCAAGGGACAGAACTATGGCTACACCTTC
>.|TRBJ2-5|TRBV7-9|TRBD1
CASSPGTASETQYF
TGTGCCAGCAGCCCGGGGACAGCGTCGGAGACCCAGTACTTC
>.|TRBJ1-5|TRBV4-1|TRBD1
CASSQPRDRSHQPQHF
TGCGCCAGCAGCCAACCCCGGGACAGGTCACATCAGCCCCAGCATTTT
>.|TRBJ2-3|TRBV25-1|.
CASSEYRTGSTDTQYF
TGTGCCAGCAGTGAATATAGGACGGGAAGCACAGATACGCAGTATTTT
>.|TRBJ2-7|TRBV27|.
CASSLSGGPYEQYF
TGTGCCAGCAGCCTCTCAGGGGGGCCCTACGAGCAGTACTTC
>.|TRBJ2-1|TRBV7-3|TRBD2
CASSSGTSRYNEQFF
TGTGCCAGCAGCTCCGGGACTAGCAGATACAATGAGCAGTTCTTC
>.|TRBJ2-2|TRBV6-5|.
CASKELGPTGELFF
TGTGCCAGCAAGGAACTAGGCCCTACCGGGGAGCTGTTTTTT
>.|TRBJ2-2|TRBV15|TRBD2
CATSRAGREGSTGELFF
TGTGCCACCAGCAGAGCAGGGCGGGAGGGATCCACCGGGGAGCTGTTTTTT
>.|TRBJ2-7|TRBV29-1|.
CSVVQGMYEQYF
TGCAGCGTTGTTCAGGGTATGTACGAGCAGTACTTC
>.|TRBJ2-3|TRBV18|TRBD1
CASSPVRDRGDTQYF
TGTGCCAGCTCACCAGTGCGGGACAGGGGAGATACGCAGTATTTT
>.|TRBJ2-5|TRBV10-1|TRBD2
CARNRTSGPQETQYF
TGCGCCAGGAACCGGACTAGCGGGCCCCAAGAGACCCAGTACTTC
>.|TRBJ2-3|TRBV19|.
CASSNPGVPDTQYF
TGTGCCAGTAGTAATCCGGGAGTCCCAGATACGCAGTATTTT
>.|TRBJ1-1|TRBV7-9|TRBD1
CASSLAQGAWMTFF
TGTGCCAGCAGCTTAGCGCAGGGGGCCTGGATGACTTTCTTT
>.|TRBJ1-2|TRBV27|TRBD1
CASRPPGQGNYGYTF
TGTGCCAGCAGACCACCGGGACAGGGCAACTATGGCTACACCTTC
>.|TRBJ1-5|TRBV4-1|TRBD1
CAASRGVYQPQHF
TGCGCCGCTTCCAGGGGGGTATATCAGCCCCAGCATTTT
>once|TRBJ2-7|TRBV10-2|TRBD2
CASSDSGSPLEQYF
TGCGCCAGCAGTGATAGCGGGAGTCCCCTGGAGCAGTACTTC
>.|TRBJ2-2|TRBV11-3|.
CASSLGGLNTGELFF
TGTGCCAGCAGCTTAGGGGGACTTAACACCGGGGAGCTGTTTTTT
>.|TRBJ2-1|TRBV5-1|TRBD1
CASSLIPGQNYNEQFF
TGCGCCAGCAGCTTAATTCCGGGACAGAATTACAATGAGCAGTTCTTC
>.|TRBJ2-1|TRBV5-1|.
CASSLEASVGNEQFF
TGCGCCAGCAGCTTGGAAGCTAGCGTTGGCAATGAGCAGTTCTTC
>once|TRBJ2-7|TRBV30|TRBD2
CAWSQPSGSYEQYF
TGTGCCTGGAGTCAGCCTAGCGGGTCCTACGAGCAGTACTTC
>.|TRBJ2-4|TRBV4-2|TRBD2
CASSQGGGAKNIQYF
TGTGCCAGCAGCCAAGGCGGGGGGGCCAAAAACATTCAGTACTTC
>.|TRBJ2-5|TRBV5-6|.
CASSPPLEETQYF
TGTGCCAGCAGCCCCCCTTTAGAAGAGACCCAGTACTTC
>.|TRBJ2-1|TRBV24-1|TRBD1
CATSDTGANEQFF
TGTGCCACCAGTGACACAGGGGCTAATGAGCAGTTCTTC
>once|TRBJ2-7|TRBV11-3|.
CASSLGVSYEQYF
TGTGCCAGCAGCTTAGGAGTCTCCTACGAGCAGTACTTC